This TCR beta chain was captured in a study of T cells in Graves' hyperthyroidism and ophthalmopathy. This clonotype occurred a few times. This CDR3 is built from 16 residues. V shed 0 bases and J 2 bases; nucleotides not matched to a gene: 7. The germline V gene encodes CDR1 SGHRS and CDR2 YFSETQ. RNA transcripts gave rise to amplified TCR beta CDR3 regions. TCR CDR3 underwent first-round RT-PCR with the HTBI primer set. TCRdb re-called the multiplex PCR reads with MiXCR, one entry per CDR3 protein. The data contain some 560,000 distinct CDR3 sequences, 15% to 17% of them singletons. The chain combines TRBV5-1 with TRBJ2-7, with 8 positions matching TRBD1. The source of this sequence is a woman in her twenties or thirties with Graves' hyperthyroidism. The specimen sequenced was blood. DNA for the CDR3: TGCGCCAGCAGCTTGGCAAACCGGGACAGGACCTACGAGCAGTACTTC. Its translation: CASSLANRDRTYEQYF.